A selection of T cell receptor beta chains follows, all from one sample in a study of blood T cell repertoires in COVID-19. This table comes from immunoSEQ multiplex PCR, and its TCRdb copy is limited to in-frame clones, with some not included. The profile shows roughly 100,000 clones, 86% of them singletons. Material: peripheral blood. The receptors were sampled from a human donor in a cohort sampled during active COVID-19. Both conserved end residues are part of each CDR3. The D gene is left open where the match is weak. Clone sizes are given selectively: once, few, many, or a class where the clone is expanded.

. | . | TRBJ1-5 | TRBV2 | TGTGCCAGCAGTGAGCGGGTAGCTAAGGGCAATCAGCCCCAGCATTTT | CASSERVAKGNQPQHF
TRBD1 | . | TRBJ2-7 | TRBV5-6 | TGTGCCAGCAGCTTAGACAGGGGCGAGCAGTACTTC | CASSLDRGEQYF
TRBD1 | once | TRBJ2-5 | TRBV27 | TGTGCCAGCAGTTTCAGACAGGGCCAGCAAGAGACCCAGTACTTC | CASSFRQGQQETQYF
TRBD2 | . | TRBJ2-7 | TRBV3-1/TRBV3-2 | TGTGCCAGCAGCCAAGTACTAGCGGACTACGAGCAGTACTTC | CASSQVLADYEQYF
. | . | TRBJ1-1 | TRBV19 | TGTGCCAGTAGTATAGGGGAGCTTGAAGCTTTCTTT | CASSIGELEAFF
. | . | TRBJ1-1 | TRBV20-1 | TGCAGTGCTCGCCGGCGAGGTGAAGCTTTCTTT | CSARRRGEAFF
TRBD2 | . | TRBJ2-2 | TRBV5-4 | TGTGCCAGCAGCTTGGCGAAAGGACTAGCGGCGAACACCGGGGAGCTGTTTTTT | CASSLAKGLAANTGELFF
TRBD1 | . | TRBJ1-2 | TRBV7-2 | TGTGCCAGCAGCACTACCGGGACAGGGGGAGGCTACACCTTC | CASSTTGTGGGYTF
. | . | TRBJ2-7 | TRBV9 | TGTGCCAGCAGCGTAGGGGCAGCCTACGAGCAGTACTTC | CASSVGAAYEQYF
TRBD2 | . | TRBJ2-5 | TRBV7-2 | TGTGCCAGCAGTCCCACTAGCGGGGGATTGTACTTC | CASSPTSGGLYF
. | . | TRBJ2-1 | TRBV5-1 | TGCGCCAGCAGATCGGGACTCTCTCCGGCCCTGGAGCAGTTCTTC | CASRSGLSPALEQFF
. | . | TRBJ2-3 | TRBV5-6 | TGTGCCAGCAGCCGGACAGATACGCAGTATTTT | CASSRTDTQYF
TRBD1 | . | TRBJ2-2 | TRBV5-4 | TGTGCCAGCAGCTTGGAGGGGGCCAGAGGAACCGGGGAGCTGTTTTTT | CASSLEGARGTGELFF
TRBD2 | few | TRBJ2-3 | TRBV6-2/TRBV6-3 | TGTGCCAGCAGTTACCCCAGGACCCGACTTGCGGGGGATTTCACAGATACGCAGTATTTT | CASSYPRTRLAGDFTDTQYF
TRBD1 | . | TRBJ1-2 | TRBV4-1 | TGCGCCAGCAGCCCCGACAGGGAACCGAAAGGCTACACCTTC | CASSPDREPKGYTF
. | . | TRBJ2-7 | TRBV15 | TGTGCCACCAGCAGAGATCCCCGGGACTACGAGCAGTACTTC | CATSRDPRDYEQYF
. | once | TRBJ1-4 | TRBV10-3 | TGTGCCATCAGTGAGGGGGGGTCCACTAATGAAAAACTGTTTTTT | CAISEGGSTNEKLFF
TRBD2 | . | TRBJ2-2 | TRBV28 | TGTGCCAGCAGCAGCGGGAGTGGCACCGGGGAGCTGTTTTTT | CASSSGSGTGELFF
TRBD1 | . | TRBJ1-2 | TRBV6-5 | TGTGCCAGCAGTTCCCCAGGGGGACAGGGTTGGTATGGCTACACCTTC | CASSSPGGQGWYGYTF
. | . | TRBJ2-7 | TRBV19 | TGTGCCAGTAGTAGGACATTCAGTGCCGACGAGCAGTACTTC | CASSRTFSADEQYF
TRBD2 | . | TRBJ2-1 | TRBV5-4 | TGTGCCAGCAGCCCCCTAGCGGGGGGTAGCTACAATGAGCAGTTCTTC | CASSPLAGGSYNEQFF
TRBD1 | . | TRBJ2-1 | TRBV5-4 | TGTGCCAGCAGCACCGGAGACAGGGCGATGAATGAGCAGTTCTTC | CASSTGDRAMNEQFF
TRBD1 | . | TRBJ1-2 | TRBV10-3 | TGTGCCATCAGTGAGTCGACAGGGGGCGGGGGCTACACCTTC | CAISESTGGGGYTF
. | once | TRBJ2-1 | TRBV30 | TGTGCCTGGAGCTTAGGACAGAATGAGCAGTTCTTC | CAWSLGQNEQFF
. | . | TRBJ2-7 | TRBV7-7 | TGTGCCAGCAGTGGGTCACCCCGGGGCGAGCAGTACTTC | CASSGSPRGEQYF
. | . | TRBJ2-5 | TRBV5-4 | TGTGCCAGCAGCTTGGAACTAGCTCAAGAGACCCAGTACTTC | CASSLELAQETQYF
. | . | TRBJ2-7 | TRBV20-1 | TGCAGTGCCTCCCCCGAGCAGTACTTC | CSASPEQYF
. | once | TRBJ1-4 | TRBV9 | TGTGCCAGCAGCGTCGGGGACACTGCAACTAATGAAAAACTGTTTTTT | CASSVGDTATNEKLFF
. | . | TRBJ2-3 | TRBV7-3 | TGTGCCAGCAGCTTAGTTCAGGGGCGTACGCAGTATTTT | CASSLVQGRTQYF
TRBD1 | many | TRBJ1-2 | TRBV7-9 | TGTGCCAGCAGCTCAGAGGACAGGGTTTGGGGCTACACCTTC | CASSSEDRVWGYTF
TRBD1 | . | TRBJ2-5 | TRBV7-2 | TGTGCCAGCAGCTTCAGCACAGGGGGCGGGAAGACCCAGTACTTC | CASSFSTGGGKTQYF
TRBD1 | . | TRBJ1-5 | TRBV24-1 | TGTGCCACCAGCGGGGACAGGGGCCGGGCGGGGCCCCAGCATTTT | CATSGDRGRAGPQHF
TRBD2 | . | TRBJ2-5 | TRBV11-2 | TGTGCCAGCAGCTCTGGAGCGGGACTAGGGTCGGAGACCCAGTACTTC | CASSSGAGLGSETQYF
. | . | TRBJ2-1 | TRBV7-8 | TGTGCCAGCAGCACGAGGGACACTGGCTGGGAGCAGTTCTTC | CASSTRDTGWEQFF
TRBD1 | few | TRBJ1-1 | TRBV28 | TGTGCCAGCAGTTCCGTTGACAGGGTTCGGTACACTGAAGCTTTCTTT | CASSSVDRVRYTEAFF
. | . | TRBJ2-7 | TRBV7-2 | TGTGCCAGCAGCCCCGAGGGGAGGTCCTACGAGCAGTACTTC | CASSPEGRSYEQYF
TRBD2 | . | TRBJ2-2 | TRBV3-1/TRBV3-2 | TGTGCCAGCAGTAGACTAGCGGGAGCTAGCACCGGGGAGCTGTTTTTT | CASSRLAGASTGELFF
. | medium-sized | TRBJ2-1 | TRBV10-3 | TGTGCCATCAGTGAGTATGGACCCCCCGAGGGCCCGTTCTTC | CAISEYGPPEGPFF
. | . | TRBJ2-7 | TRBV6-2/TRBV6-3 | TGTGCCAGCAGTTACCTCTACGAGCAGTACTTC | CASSYLYEQYF
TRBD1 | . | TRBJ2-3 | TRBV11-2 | TGTGCCAGCAGCTTAGGGGGCCGGACAGGGATGCGCACAGATACGCAGTATTTT | CASSLGGRTGMRTDTQYF
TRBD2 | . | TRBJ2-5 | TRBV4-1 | TGCGCCAGCAGCCAAGAACTAGCGGACCAAGAGACCCAGTACTTC | CASSQELADQETQYF
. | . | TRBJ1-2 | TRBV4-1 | TGCGCCAGCAGCCAAGAGGCCCGAACTAACTATGGCTACACCTTC | CASSQEARTNYGYTF
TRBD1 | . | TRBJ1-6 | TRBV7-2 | TGTGCCAGCAGCTTCGGGACAGTGAATAATTCACCCCTCCACTTT | CASSFGTVNNSPLHF
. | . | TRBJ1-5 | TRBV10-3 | TGTGCCACCGGCCGAGGAAGTAGCAATCAGCCCCAGCATTTT | CATGRGSSNQPQHF